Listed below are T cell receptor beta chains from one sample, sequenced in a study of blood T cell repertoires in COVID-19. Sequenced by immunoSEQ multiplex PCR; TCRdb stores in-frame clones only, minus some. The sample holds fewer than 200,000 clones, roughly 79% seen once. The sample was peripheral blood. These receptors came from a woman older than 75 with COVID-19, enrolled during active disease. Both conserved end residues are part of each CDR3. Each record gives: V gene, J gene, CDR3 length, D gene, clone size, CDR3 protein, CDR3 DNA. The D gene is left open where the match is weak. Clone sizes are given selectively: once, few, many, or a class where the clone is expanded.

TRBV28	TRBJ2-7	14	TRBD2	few	CASSSTSGRYEQYF	TGTGCCAGCAGTTCGACTAGCGGGAGGTACGAGCAGTACTTC
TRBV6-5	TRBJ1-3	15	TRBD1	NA	CASSQGQGPLNTIYF	TGTGCCAGCAGCCAAGGACAGGGACCCCTGAACACCATATATTTT
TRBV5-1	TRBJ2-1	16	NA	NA	CASTTQMGAGYNEQFF	TGCGCCAGCACCACACAAATGGGGGCAGGCTACAATGAGCAGTTCTTC
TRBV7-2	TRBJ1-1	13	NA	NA	CASSPAGGTEAFF	TGTGCCAGCAGCCCCGCGGGGGGAACTGAAGCTTTCTTT
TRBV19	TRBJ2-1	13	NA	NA	CASSSAYSSEQFF	TGTGCCAGTAGTTCCGCCTATAGTAGTGAGCAGTTCTTC
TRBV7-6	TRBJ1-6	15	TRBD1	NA	CASSLILSDRTPLHF	TGTGCCAGCAGCTTAATCCTCTCGGACAGGACACCCCTCCACTTT
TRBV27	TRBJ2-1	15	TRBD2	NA	CASSLGGGSYNEQFF	TGTGCCAGCAGTTTAGGCGGGGGCTCCTACAATGAGCAGTTCTTC
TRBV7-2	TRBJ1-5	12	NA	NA	CASSTTTWLQHF	TGTGCCAGCAGCACAACGACATGGCTCCAGCATTTT
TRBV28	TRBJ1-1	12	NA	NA	CASSSVNTEAFF	TGTGCCAGCAGTTCAGTGAACACTGAAGCTTTCTTT
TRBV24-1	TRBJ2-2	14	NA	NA	CATSDFGAAGELFF	TGTGCCACCAGTGATTTTGGTGCGGCCGGGGAGCTGTTTTTT
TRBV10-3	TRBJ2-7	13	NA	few	CAISEQGLGEQYF	TGTGCCATCAGTGAGCAGGGTCTAGGCGAGCAGTACTTC
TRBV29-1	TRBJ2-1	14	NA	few	CSAPDAEKYNEQFF	TGCAGCGCTCCCGACGCGGAGAAATACAATGAGCAGTTCTTC
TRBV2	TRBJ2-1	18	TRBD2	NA	CPRRGGLAGGSPWNEQFF	TGCCCCCGCCGCGGGGGACTAGCGGGGGGGAGCCCTTGGAATGAGCAGTTCTTC
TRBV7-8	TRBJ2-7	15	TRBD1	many	CASSSLDRGVHEQYF	TGTGCCAGCAGCTCCTTGGACAGGGGAGTCCACGAGCAGTACTTC
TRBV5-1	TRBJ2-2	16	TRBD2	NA	CASSSYSGRAPGELFF	TGCGCCAGCAGCAGCTATAGCGGGAGGGCCCCCGGGGAGCTGTTTTTT
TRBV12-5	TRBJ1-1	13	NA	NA	CASGFSSGTEAFF	TGTGCTAGTGGCTTCTCCTCGGGCACTGAAGCTTTCTTT
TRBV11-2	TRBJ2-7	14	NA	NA	CASSRDTGTGEQYF	TGTGCCAGCAGCCGGGATACAGGGACGGGGGAGCAGTACTTC
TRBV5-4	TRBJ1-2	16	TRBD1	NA	CASSRPQGGIDYGYTF	TGTGCCAGCAGCCGCCCACAGGGGGGGATAGACTATGGCTACACCTTC
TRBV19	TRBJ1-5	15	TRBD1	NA	CATLSTGGGNQPQHF	TGTGCCACCCTATCGACAGGGGGGGGCAATCAGCCCCAGCATTTT
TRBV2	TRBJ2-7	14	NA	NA	CASTQGARAYEQYF	TGTGCCAGCACCCAAGGGGCCAGGGCGTACGAGCAGTACTTC
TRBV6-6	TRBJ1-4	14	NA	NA	CASSYGWEGEKLFF	TGTGCCAGCAGTTACGGGTGGGAGGGGGAAAAACTGTTTTTT
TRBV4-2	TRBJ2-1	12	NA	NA	CASSHNYNEQFF	TGTGCCAGCAGCCATAACTACAATGAGCAGTTCTTC
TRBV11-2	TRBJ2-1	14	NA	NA	CASIGPPVYNEQFF	TGTGCCAGCATCGGTCCACCGGTTTACAATGAGCAGTTCTTC
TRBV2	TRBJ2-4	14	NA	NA	CASSEPGGQNIQYF	TGTGCCAGCAGTGAACCGGGGGGCCAAAACATTCAGTACTTC
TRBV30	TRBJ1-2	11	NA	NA	CAWEEVYGYTF	TGTGCCTGGGAGGAGGTATATGGCTACACCTTC
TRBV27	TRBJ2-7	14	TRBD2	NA	CASSRLAGDYEQYF	TGTGCCAGCAGCCGACTAGCGGGAGACTACGAGCAGTACTTC
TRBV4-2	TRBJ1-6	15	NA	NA	CASSQGTRNNSPLHF	TGTGCCAGCAGCCAAGGGACACGGAATAATTCACCCCTCCACTTT
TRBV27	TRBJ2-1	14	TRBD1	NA	CASSFRTGGNEQFF	TGTGCCAGCAGTTTCAGAACAGGGGGCAATGAGCAGTTCTTC
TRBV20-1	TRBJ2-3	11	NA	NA	CSARALDTQYF	TGCAGTGCTAGGGCTCTCGATACGCAGTATTTT
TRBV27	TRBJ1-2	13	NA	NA	CASRPSGKGGYTF	TGTGCCAGCAGGCCCTCAGGGAAGGGTGGCTACACCTTC
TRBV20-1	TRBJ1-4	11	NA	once	CSAQMNEKLFF	TGCAGTGCTCAGATGAATGAAAAACTGTTTTTT
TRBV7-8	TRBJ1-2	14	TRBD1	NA	CASSLSGTGEGYTF	TGTGCCAGCAGCTTGTCCGGGACAGGGGAGGGCTACACCTTC
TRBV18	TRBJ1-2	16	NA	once	CASSPPLTGSNYGYTF	TGTGCCAGCTCACCACCCCTCACGGGGTCTAACTATGGCTACACCTTC
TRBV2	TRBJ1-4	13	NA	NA	CASSESLRGKLFF	TGTGCCAGCAGTGAGAGCTTGCGGGGAAAACTGTTTTTT
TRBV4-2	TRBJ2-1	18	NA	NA	CASSQNAETVPSYNEQFF	TGTGCCAGCAGCCAAAATGCAGAGACAGTCCCCTCCTACAATGAGCAGTTCTTC
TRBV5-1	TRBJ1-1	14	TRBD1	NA	CASSPDREWGEAFF	TGCGCCAGCAGCCCTGACAGGGAATGGGGTGAAGCTTTCTTT
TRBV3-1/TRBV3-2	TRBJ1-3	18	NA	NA	CASSQAGAGWDSGNTIYF	TGTGCCAGCAGCCAAGCAGGGGCAGGGTGGGACTCTGGAAACACCATATATTTT
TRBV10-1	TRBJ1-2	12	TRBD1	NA	CASITGGSGYTF	TGCGCCAGCATTACAGGGGGCTCTGGCTACACCTTC
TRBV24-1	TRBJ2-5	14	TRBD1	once	CATSDDRGQETQYF	TGTGCCACCAGTGATGACAGGGGGCAAGAGACCCAGTACTTC
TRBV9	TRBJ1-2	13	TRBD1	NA	CASSVGQGNGYTF	TGTGCCAGCAGCGTAGGACAGGGGAACGGCTACACCTTC
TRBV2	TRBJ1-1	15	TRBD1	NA	CASSEKRTGNTEAFF	TGTGCCAGCAGTGAAAAACGGACAGGGAACACTGAAGCTTTCTTT
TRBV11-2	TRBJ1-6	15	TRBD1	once	CASSSWTGATSPLHF	TGTGCCAGCAGCTCTTGGACAGGGGCCACTTCACCCCTCCACTTT
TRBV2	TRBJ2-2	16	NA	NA	CASSESGQPNTGELFF	TGTGCCAGCAGCGAATCGGGACAACCTAACACCGGGGAGCTGTTTTTT
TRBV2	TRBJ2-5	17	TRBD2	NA	CASSESGLAGEWETQYF	TGTGCCAGCAGTGAATCGGGGCTAGCGGGGGAATGGGAGACCCAGTACTTC
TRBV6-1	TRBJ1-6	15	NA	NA	CASSEGRGPNSPLHF	TGTGCCAGCAGTGAAGGTAGGGGTCCCAATTCACCCCTCCACTTT
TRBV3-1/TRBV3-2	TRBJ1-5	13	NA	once	CASSQDLGGPQHF	TGTGCCAGCAGCCAAGATCTAGGAGGGCCCCAGCATTTT
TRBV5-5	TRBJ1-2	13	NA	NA	CASSITAKGGYTF	TGTGCCAGCAGCATTACAGCTAAAGGTGGCTACACCTTC
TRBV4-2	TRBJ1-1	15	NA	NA	CASSQGGRVNTEAFF	TGTGCCAGCAGCCAAGGAGGCAGGGTGAACACTGAAGCTTTCTTT
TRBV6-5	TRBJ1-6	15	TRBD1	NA	CASSADRGPYAPLHF	TGTGCCAGCAGCGCGGACAGGGGACCGTATGCACCCCTCCACTTT